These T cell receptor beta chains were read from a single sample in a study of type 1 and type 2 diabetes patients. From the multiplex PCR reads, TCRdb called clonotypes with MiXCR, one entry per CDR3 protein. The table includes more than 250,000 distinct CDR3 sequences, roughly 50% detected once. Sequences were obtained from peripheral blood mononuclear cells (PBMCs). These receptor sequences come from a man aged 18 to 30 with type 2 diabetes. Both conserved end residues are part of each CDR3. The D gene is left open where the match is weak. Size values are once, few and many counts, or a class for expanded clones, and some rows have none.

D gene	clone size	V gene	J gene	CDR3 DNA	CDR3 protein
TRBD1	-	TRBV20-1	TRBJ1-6	TGCAGTGCAGATCGGGGGACAGGGGAATCACCCCTCCACTTT	CSADRGTGESPLHF
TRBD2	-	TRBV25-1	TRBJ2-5	TGTGCCAGCACCCCGGGCGGAGGGACTAGCGGGAGGGGAGCAGAGACCCAGTACTTC	CASTPGGGTSGRGAETQYF
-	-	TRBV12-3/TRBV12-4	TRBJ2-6	TGTGCCAGCAGGATTCAACAGGGAGTCGGCTCTGGGGCCAACGTCCTGACTTTC	CASRIQQGVGSGANVLTF
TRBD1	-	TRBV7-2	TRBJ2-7	TGTGCCAGCGGCTTAATCGCAGGACAGGGCTACGAGCAGTACTTC	CASGLIAGQGYEQYF
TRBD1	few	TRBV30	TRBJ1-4	TGTGCCTGGAGCGACAGGGGAGGTGAAAAACTGTTTTTT	CAWSDRGGEKLFF
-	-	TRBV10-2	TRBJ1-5	TGCGCCAGCAGTGGTTCACAAGACAATCAGCCCCAGCATTTT	CASSGSQDNQPQHF
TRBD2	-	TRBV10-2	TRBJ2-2	TGCGCCAGCAGGGTGGGGGGGACGACCGGGGAGCTGTTTTTT	CASRVGGTTGELFF
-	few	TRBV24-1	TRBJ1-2	TGTGCCACCAGTGACCCGAGACGGGAGAAGAGGGAAGGCTACACCTTC	CATSDPRREKREGYTF
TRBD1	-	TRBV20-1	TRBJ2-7	TGCAGTGCTAGGGACAGGATCTCCTACGAGCAGTACTTC	CSARDRISYEQYF
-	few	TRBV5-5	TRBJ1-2	TGTGCCAGCACCTTAGGAGGAAGCGGCTACACCTTC	CASTLGGSGYTF
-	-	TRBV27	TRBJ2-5	TGTGCCAGCAGTGGGGTTCAGGGGATCAGGGAGACCCAGTACTTC	CASSGVQGIRETQYF
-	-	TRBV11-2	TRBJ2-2	TGTGCCAGCAGCTTGGGGGGCAGGGAGACCGGGGAGCTGTTTTTT	CASSLGGRETGELFF
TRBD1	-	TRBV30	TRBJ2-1	TGTGCCTGGAGTCAGGGGGCGTTAACCTACAATGAGCAGTTCTTC	CAWSQGALTYNEQFF
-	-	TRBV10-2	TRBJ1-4	TGCGCCAGCAGTGAGTCGGAGAATGAAAAACTGTTTTTT	CASSESENEKLFF
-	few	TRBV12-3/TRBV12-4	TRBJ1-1	TGTGCCAGCAGTTTAGTCGTGGATGGAGCTTTCTTT	CASSLVVDGAFF
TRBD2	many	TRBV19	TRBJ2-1	TGTGCCAGCAGCACTAGCGGAAGCTCCTACAATGAGCAGTTCTTC	CASSTSGSSYNEQFF
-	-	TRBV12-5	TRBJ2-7	TGTGCCAGCAGTTCGGGGACGGTATCCTACGAGCAGTACTTC	CASSSGTVSYEQYF
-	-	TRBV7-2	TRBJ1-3	TGTGCCAGCAGCTCCTTAGGTTATGGAAACACCATATATTTT	CASSSLGYGNTIYF
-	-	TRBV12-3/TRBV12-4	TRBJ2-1	TGTGCCAGTGGGGAGGGGGGGCGAAATGAGCAGTTCTTC	CASGEGGRNEQFF
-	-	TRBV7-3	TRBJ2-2	TGTGCCAGCAGGTTTGGGGGCACCGGGGAGCTGTTTTTT	CASRFGGTGELFF
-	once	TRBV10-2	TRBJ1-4	TGCGCCAGCAGTCAGGGGCCGAATGAAAAACTGTCTTTT	CASSQGPNEKLSF
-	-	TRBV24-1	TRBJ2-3	TGTGCCACCAGTGAACCACTAGTCGGTGACGCAGATACGCAGTATTTT	CATSEPLVGDADTQYF
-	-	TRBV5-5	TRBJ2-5	TGTGCCAGCAGCTTAGTACAGGGCGGCGAGACCCAGTACTTC	CASSLVQGGETQYF
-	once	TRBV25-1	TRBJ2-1	TGTGCCAGCAGTGAGCCATGGCGGGCCTCTCCTAGCTCCTACAATGAGCAGTTCTTC	CASSEPWRASPSSYNEQFF